The clone carrying this T cell receptor beta chain was seen a few times. Its antigen is still unknown. The assay was immunoSEQ multiplex PCR, and TCRdb's table has in-frame clones only and misses some. This repertoire shows over 40,000 clones, 70% to 85% found once; its top ten account for 25% to 30%. This sample was included in a study of T cell responses to AZD1222 COVID-19 vaccine. Study findings and constraints: No repertoire was sampled before or during the peak T cell response, only after it. There were mostly white British donors and more females than males, and clonal diversity was possibly underestimated. Nearly half of spike-specific TCRs reportedly target unmutated variant regions.

CDR1 and CDR2 (germline): SGHDN, FVKESK. This CDR3 is built from 15 residues. Trimming shortened V by 3 bases and J by 4 bases, and 13 bases separated the two germline ends. V gene TRBV14 combines with J gene TRBJ2-1; D is perhaps TRBD1 (5 bases). This material consisted of peripheral blood, taken on day 0 of AZD1222 vaccination. The sequence was obtained from an adult in good health. DNA of the CDR3: TGTGCCAGCAGCCAGATTATGACAGAGTACAATGAGCAGTTCTTC. Translated, it gives CASSQIMTEYNEQFF. Full variable domain (remainder filled in from reference TRBV14 and TRBJ2-1): EAGVTQFPSHSVIEKGQTVTLRCDPISGHDNLYWYRRVMGKEIKFLLHFVKESKQDESGMPNNRFLAERTGGTYSTLKVQPAELEDSGVYFCASSQIMTEYNEQFFGPGTRLTVL.